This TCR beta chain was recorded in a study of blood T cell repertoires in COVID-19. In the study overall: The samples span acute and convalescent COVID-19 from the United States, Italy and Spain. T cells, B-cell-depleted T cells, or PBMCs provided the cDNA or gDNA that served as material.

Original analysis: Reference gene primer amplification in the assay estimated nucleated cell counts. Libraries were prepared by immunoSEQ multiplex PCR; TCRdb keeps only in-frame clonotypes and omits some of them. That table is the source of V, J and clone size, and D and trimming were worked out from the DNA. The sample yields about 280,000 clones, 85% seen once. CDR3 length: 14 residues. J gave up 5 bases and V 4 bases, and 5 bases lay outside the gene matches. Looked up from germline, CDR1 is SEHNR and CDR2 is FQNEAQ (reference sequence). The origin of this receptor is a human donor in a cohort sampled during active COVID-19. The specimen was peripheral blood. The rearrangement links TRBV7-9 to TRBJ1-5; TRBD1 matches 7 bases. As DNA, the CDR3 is TGTGCCAGCAGCTCGGGACAGTCCGATCAGCCCCAGCATTTT. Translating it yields CASSSGQSDQPQHF.